The rows below give T cell receptor beta chains drawn from one sample of a study of cytotoxic CD8 clonotypes in ibrutinib-treated CLL. The method was immunoSEQ multiplex PCR; TCRdb's version includes in-frame clones alone and lacks a portion of them. The data contain hundreds of thousands of clones, roughly 70% of them singletons. Source: PBMCs, taken after 24 months of ibrutinib treatment. Receptor source: a human donor with chronic lymphocytic leukemia. CDR3s include the opening cysteine and the closing phenylalanine or tryptophan.

CDR3 length	V gene	J gene	CDR3 protein
18	TRBV18	TRBJ2-2	CASSPRLAGVADTGELFF
15	TRBV10-1	TRBJ1-2	CASRPTRQGISGYTF
14	TRBV28	TRBJ2-1	CASRLAGATNEQFF
15	TRBV19	TRBJ1-2	CASRQTSGANYGYTF
16	TRBV27	TRBJ1-2	CASSPRGGRANYGYTF
16	TRBV7-3	TRBJ2-3	CASSLSGDRGPDTQYF
15	TRBV7-3	TRBJ2-7	CASSSRPAGVDEQYF
15	TRBV9	TRBJ2-7	CASSVASGRAYEQYF
12	TRBV6-5	TRBJ2-7	CASRQSNYEQYF
18	TRBV29-1	TRBJ2-3	CSVGSPPRDSPSTDTQYF
14	TRBV5-1	TRBJ2-1	CASSAGPGVDEQFF
14	TRBV7-3	TRBJ2-6	CASSLSSGANVLTF
17	TRBV5-4	TRBJ2-2	CASSPGLAGGFPGELFF
16	TRBV7-9	TRBJ1-4	CASSLGGYGANEKLFF
13	TRBV7-8	TRBJ2-3	CASRPSSTDTQYF
14	TRBV25-1	TRBJ1-3	CASSKTGSGNTIYF
16	TRBV4-1	TRBJ2-7	CASSQDGGGGPYEQYF
14	TRBV11-3	TRBJ2-6	CASSPASGANVLTF
14	TRBV27	TRBJ1-4	CASSYTGANEKLFF
14	TRBV5-4	TRBJ1-1	CASSLEVPPTEAFF
13	TRBV30	TRBJ1-2	CAWSYTLLEGYTF
15	TRBV2	TRBJ1-5	CASSEWDRDNQPQHF
14	TRBV19	TRBJ2-1	CASKTRESQNEQFF
13	TRBV2	TRBJ1-3	CASREFSGNTIYF
15	TRBV7-3	TRBJ2-7	CASSPGLTRLDEQYF
14	TRBV5-1	TRBJ2-7	CASSLLTGTYEQYF
16	TRBV10-3	TRBJ1-1	CAISESVLLPNTEAFF
13	TRBV11-3	TRBJ1-1	CASSAGQGTEAFF
15	TRBV2	TRBJ1-2	CASSPTGGSNYGYTF
17	TRBV9	TRBJ2-3	CASSVAGGLGGTDTQYF
12	TRBV13	TRBJ1-4	CASSLSVVIPFF
15	TRBV5-6	TRBJ1-2	CASSLLDRGNYGYTF
11	TRBV28	TRBJ1-2	CASSSLRGYTF